These T cell receptor beta chains were read from a single sample in a study of CD8+ T cells in alopecia areata. Data came from immunoSEQ multiplex PCR; TCRdb stores just in-frame clones and leaves some out. In the table there are approximately 210,000 clones, around three fifths of which are singletons. The specimen was CD4+ T cells sorted from blood, collected at week 24, from a patient treated with tofacitinib. The receptors come from a human donor with alopecia areata. Both conserved end residues are part of each CDR3. The order of the fields is CDR3 length, D gene, J gene, clone size, V gene, CDR3 protein, CDR3 DNA. The D gene is left open where the match is weak. Where a row states a size, it is once, few, many or the class of an expanded clone; other rows omit it.

12 . TRBJ1-2 . TRBV30 CAWRTVNYGYTF TGTGCCTGGAGGACGGTAAACTATGGCTACACCTTC
15 . TRBJ1-6 once TRBV27 CASRTLGTANSPLHF TGTGCCAGCAGAACTCTCGGGACTGCAAATTCACCCCTCCACTTT
15 . TRBJ2-7 . TRBV15 CATSRDPGGGNEQYF TGTGCCACCAGCAGAGACCCAGGGGGGGGGAACGAGCAGTACTTC
13 TRBD2 TRBJ2-5 once TRBV11-2 CASNAGVRETQYF TGTGCCAGCAATGCGGGGGTGCGAGAGACCCAGTACTTC
14 . TRBJ1-4 . TRBV13 CASSRDVRNEKLFF TGTGCCAGCAGCCGGGACGTTCGGAATGAAAAACTGTTTTTT
15 . TRBJ2-5 few TRBV15 CATSSRLLGVETQYF TGTGCCACCAGCAGCCGCCTCTTAGGGGTGGAGACCCAGTACTTC
14 TRBD1 TRBJ1-2 few TRBV7-2 CASSVTDRGYGYTF TGTGCCAGCAGCGTAACGGACAGGGGCTATGGCTACACCTTC
16 . TRBJ2-6 . TRBV5-1 CASSPKQGSGANVLTF TGCGCCAGCAGCCCGAAACAGGGTTCTGGGGCCAACGTCCTGACTTTC
13 . TRBJ2-1 . TRBV27 CASGGRSYNEQFF TGTGCCAGCGGCGGTCGCTCCTACAATGAGCAGTTCTTC
15 . TRBJ2-1 . TRBV27 CASSPTGILNNEQFF TGTGCCAGCAGCCCGACCGGGATCCTGAACAATGAGCAGTTCTTC
14 . TRBJ1-1 . TRBV29-1 CSVGRARMNTEAFF TGCAGCGTCGGACGAGCTCGGATGAACACTGAAGCTTTCTTT
13 . TRBJ2-6 few TRBV29-1 CSVEFSGANVLTF TGCAGCGTTGAGTTCTCTGGGGCCAACGTCCTGACTTTC
12 . TRBJ1-2 . TRBV29-1 CSVLQANYGYTF TGCAGCGTCCTTCAAGCTAACTATGGCTACACCTTC
14 . TRBJ1-5 . TRBV6-1 CASSDNLATQPQHF TGTGCCAGCAGTGACAACCTAGCAACTCAGCCCCAGCATTTT
13 TRBD1 TRBJ1-1 . TRBV6-6 CASKRTGNTEAFF TGTGCCAGCAAACGGACAGGGAACACTGAAGCTTTCTTT
14 . TRBJ2-3 many TRBV7-2 CASSLGGGPDTQYF TGTGCCAGCAGCTTAGGAGGGGGGCCAGATACGCAGTATTTT
12 . TRBJ2-4 . TRBV19 CASSMGVNIQYF TGTGCCAGTAGTATGGGGGTGAACATTCAGTACTTC
13 TRBD1 TRBJ1-5 . TRBV6-6 CASRRQGFRPQHF TGTGCCAGCAGACGACAGGGGTTTCGACCCCAGCATTTT
15 TRBD1 TRBJ1-2 . TRBV13 CASSPQGLLGYGYTF TGTGCCAGCAGCCCACAGGGGCTACTGGGCTATGGCTACACCTTC
16 . TRBJ2-7 . TRBV7-8 CASSLARTATSYEQYF TGTGCCAGCAGCTTAGCTCGGACAGCGACTTCCTACGAGCAGTACTTC
15 . TRBJ2-1 . TRBV6-5 CASRKLGVKNNEQFF TGTGCCAGCAGGAAACTCGGGGTTAAAAACAATGAGCAGTTCTTC
11 . TRBJ2-1 few TRBV20-1 CSARGHNEQFF TGCAGTGCTAGGGGGCATAATGAGCAGTTCTTC
12 . TRBJ2-2 . TRBV13 CASSLRAGELFF TGTGCCAGCAGCTTACGGGCCGGGGAGCTGTTTTTT
15 . TRBJ1-4 few TRBV28 CASTSFSGTNEKLFF TGTGCCAGCACCAGCTTCTCCGGGACTAATGAAAAACTGTTTTTT
15 . TRBJ2-5 once TRBV7-2 CASSLGTVFTETQYF TGTGCCAGCAGCTTAGGGACGGTATTCACAGAGACCCAGTACTTC
14 TRBD1 TRBJ2-2 . TRBV2 CASTWDRRTGELFF TGTGCCAGCACCTGGGACAGGAGGACCGGGGAGCTGTTTTTT
14 . TRBJ1-2 . TRBV5-1 CASSPRTEGFGYTF TGCGCCAGCAGCCCGAGGACAGAAGGTTTCGGCTACACCTTC
13 . TRBJ2-7 once TRBV27 CASSLSSHYEQYF TGTGCCAGCAGTTTAAGCTCCCACTACGAGCAGTACTTC
15 . TRBJ2-6 once TRBV29-1 CSVERGGTGANVLTF TGCAGCGTTGAGAGGGGGGGAACTGGGGCCAACGTCCTGACTTTC
15 . TRBJ1-5 . TRBV15 CATSTDSGSNQPQHF TGTGCCACCAGCACAGACTCGGGAAGCAATCAGCCCCAGCATTTT
11 . TRBJ1-2 . TRBV2 CASSIGYGYTF TGTGCCAGCAGTATAGGCTATGGCTACACCTTC
11 . TRBJ2-4 once TRBV29-1 CSGADSSIQYF TGCAGCGGCGCGGACAGCAGCATTCAGTACTTC
14 . TRBJ2-5 . TRBV15 CATSTSGSEETQYF TGTGCCACCAGCACCTCGGGCTCGGAGGAGACCCAGTACTTC
14 . TRBJ2-6 few TRBV7-3 CASSFGHGANVLTF TGTGCCAGCAGCTTCGGTCATGGGGCCAACGTCCTGACTTTC
13 . TRBJ2-5 . TRBV5-1 CASSIQGAETQYF TGCGCCAGCAGCATTCAAGGTGCGGAGACCCAGTACTTC
13 . TRBJ1-2 . TRBV29-1 CSVGGTAQEGYTF TGCAGCGTTGGGGGAACAGCACAGGAGGGCTACACCTTC
15 . TRBJ2-3 . TRBV7-8 CASSLRGGSTDTQYF TGTGCCAGCAGCTTAAGGGGGGGCAGCACAGATACGCAGTATTTT
14 . TRBJ2-1 few TRBV9 CASSVAASRTEQFF TGTGCCAGCAGCGTAGCTGCTAGTAGGACTGAGCAGTTCTTC
13 TRBD1 TRBJ1-2 . TRBV27 CASSFGQGYGYTF TGTGCCAGCAGTTTCGGACAGGGCTATGGCTACACCTTC
13 . TRBJ1-5 . TRBV30 CAWSSHSNQPQHF TGTGCCTGGAGTTCTCACAGCAATCAGCCCCAGCATTTT
15 TRBD1 TRBJ2-2 few TRBV10-3 CAISEGQGNTGELFF TGTGCCATCAGTGAAGGACAGGGGAACACCGGGGAGCTGTTTTTT
13 . TRBJ1-1 . TRBV30 CAWSVQGRVQAFF TGTGCCTGGAGTGTACAGGGTCGTGTCCAAGCTTTCTTT
13 . TRBJ1-4 . TRBV29-1 CSVTGNGGEKLFF TGCAGCGTTACAGGGAATGGTGGTGAAAAACTGTTTTTT
15 . TRBJ2-7 . TRBV12-2 CGPKIPAGSGYEQYF TGTGGCCCTAAAATCCCGGCGGGGTCGGGGTACGAGCAGTACTTC
15 . TRBJ1-1 few TRBV18 CASSKERELNTEAFF TGTGCCAGCTCAAAAGAGAGGGAACTGAACACTGAAGCTTTCTTT
14 TRBD2 TRBJ2-5 . TRBV29-1 CSVEAWGGKETQYF TGCAGCGTTGAAGCATGGGGGGGGAAAGAGACCCAGTACTTC